The rows below give T cell receptor beta chains drawn from one sample of a study of long-term antiretroviral therapy in people with HIV. Measured with immunoSEQ multiplex PCR; TCRdb has only the in-frame clones, and not every one. In the table there are roughly 28,000 clones, around nine tenths of which are singletons. This specimen was unsorted PBMCs, taken 1.8 years after starting antiretroviral therapy. These receptor sequences come from a woman younger than 30 with HIV. CDR3s include the opening cysteine and the closing phenylalanine or tryptophan. D genes are given only for firm matches. The size entry is marked missing in some rows and otherwise reads once, few, many or a size class.

d_call	v_call	j_call	clone_size	cdr3_nt	cdr3_aa
-	TRBV7-3	TRBJ2-1	-	TGTGCCAGCAGCTTGAACCCAGCGAGGAGCTCCTACAATGAGCAGTTCTTC	CASSLNPARSSYNEQFF
-	TRBV27	TRBJ1-2	once	TGTGCCAGCAGTTTAACAGGAGCCCTCTATGGCTACACCTTC	CASSLTGALYGYTF
-	TRBV7-3	TRBJ2-3	-	TGTGCCAGCAGCTTAGATAAGTCTACGCAGTATTTT	CASSLDKSTQYF
TRBD2	TRBV4-1	TRBJ2-1	-	TGCGCCAGCAGCCAAGATAGCGGGGTCTACAATGAGCAGTTCTTC	CASSQDSGVYNEQFF
TRBD2	TRBV27	TRBJ2-7	-	TGTGCCAGCAGTGATAGTCCTAGCGGGAGCTCCGAGCAGTACTTC	CASSDSPSGSSEQYF
-	TRBV10-3	TRBJ1-3	-	TGTGCCATCAGATCCTACGAGGCTAACACTGGAAACACCATATATTTT	CAIRSYEANTGNTIYF
-	TRBV19	TRBJ2-2	-	TGTGCTTCCACCGGCCAGGGGACCGGGGAGCTGTTTTTT	CASTGQGTGELFF
-	TRBV25-1	TRBJ2-5	-	TGTGCCAGCAGCGGAAATTATTGGTGGGAGACCCAGTACTTC	CASSGNYWWETQYF
-	TRBV7-2	TRBJ2-1	once	TGTGCCAGCAGCTTAGATTCGGGTCTAGGTGAGCAGTTCTTC	CASSLDSGLGEQFF
-	TRBV10-3	TRBJ1-1	-	TGTGCCATCAGGAAAGGACAAGAGGGGTTTGAAGCTTTCTTT	CAIRKGQEGFEAFF
TRBD2	TRBV19	TRBJ2-2	-	TGTGCCAGTAGTCCTAGCGGGGGTACCGGGGAGCTGTTTTTT	CASSPSGGTGELFF
-	TRBV15	TRBJ2-4	-	TGTGCCACCAGCAGTGGTCTAATCAAAAACATTCAGTACTTC	CATSSGLIKNIQYF
-	TRBV5-8	TRBJ2-1	-	TGTGCCAGCAGCTTGTTGCGACCCCTAGGGGATTCAAACAATGAGCAGTTCTTC	CASSLLRPLGDSNNEQFF
TRBD2	TRBV12-5	TRBJ2-2	few	TGTGCTAGTGGGATAGCGGGAGGGCCGGTCACCGGGGAGCTGTTTTTT	CASGIAGGPVTGELFF